This entry describes one T cell receptor beta chain. This receptor's antigen is unknown. Base qualities are not recorded, but no much larger clone differs from it by a single base. For sequencing of the TCRbeta CDR3 region, genomic DNA was extracted from the sorted cells. TCRbeta CDR3 regions were sequenced using the immunoSEQ Assay. TCRdb limited this immuneACCESS table to in-frame rearrangements with V and J called. A share of clones is missing; checked studies link under half to unresolved V genes, and the rest is unexplained. The sample data list 25,000 to 30,000 clones, and 65% to 80% of these were observed just once. About 29% of the sample belongs to the ten largest clones. This sample was included in a study of OX40 agonist ivuxolimab in advanced cancers. About the investigation overall: Ivuxolimab was an agonistic, fully human IgG2 monoclonal antibody directed against OX40 (CD134), a costimulatory receptor. The dose-escalation cohort was roughly 80% male with a mean age of around 62 years, ranging from roughly 20 to 85. Intravenous ivuxolimab was administered to patients every 2 weeks at six dose levels: 0.01, 0.1, 0.3, 1.5, 3 and 10 mg/kg. Three dose-escalation patients achieved partial responses, one with hepatocellular carcinoma and two with cutaneous melanoma. Of the 50 to 55 patients in dose escalation, about 20 had hepatocellular carcinoma, around 15 had melanoma, 9 had renal cell carcinoma and 9 had head and neck cancer. Prior anti-PD-1, anti-PD-L1 or anti-CTLA-4 therapy was permitted, and checkpoint inhibitors had been received by 40% to 50% of dose-escalation patients. The monotherapy dose-escalation portion (N ≈ 52 patients) of the phase I ivuxolimab trial is reported in the paper. The purpose of peripheral TCRbeta sequencing was to test whether ivuxolimab changed TCR sequence diversity and led to clonal T-cell expansion. What the work shows at the level of the full study, not this receptor alone: Which antigens the clonally expanded peripheral T cells were specific for was not determined. On average, CD8+ T cells showed more expanded clones than CD4+ T cells after ivuxolimab. In the 0.1-3.0 mg/kg groups, partial responders had among the lowest normalized peripheral clonal expansion, particularly in CD8+ T cells. At doses of 0.1 to 3.0 mg/kg, clonal expansion of both CD4+ and CD8+ blood T cells was observed from baseline to week 6. Low levels of normalized T-cell clonal expansion were also shown by some nonresponding patients.

The trial excluded patients who had a history of autoimmune disease or who were on systemic immunosuppression. Peripheral blood for TCR sequencing was drawn from every dose cohort at baseline, at cycle 4 day 1 and at cycle 7 day 1. Samples came from an open-label, multicenter, first-in-human phase I dose-escalation trial of ivuxolimab. Adults with locally advanced or metastatic melanoma, renal cell, hepatocellular, or head and neck squamous cell carcinoma were enrolled in the trial. Before TCR sequencing, CD4+ T cells and CD8+ T cells from peripheral blood were sorted into separate populations. From the germline V gene, CDR1 is MGHRA and CDR2 is YSYEKL. Inclusive of the bounding cysteine and phenylalanine, the CDR3 is 13 residues long. Just the 39-base CDR3 DNA is kept, in frame starting at base 1. Between the V and J ends, shortened by 5 bases and 8 bases respectively, the junction contains 15 bases.

Sequencing used CD4+ or CD8+ T cells sorted from blood, obtained in a trial of the OX40 agonist ivuxolimab. This clonotype was obtained from an adult with an advanced solid tumor such as melanoma, head and neck, liver or kidney cancer. The rearranged chain carries TRBV4-1 and TRBJ1-2; matching of 6 bases hints at TRBD1 as the D gene. The DNA reads as follows: TGCGCCAGCAGCGATCACAGGGTGGCCGGCTACACCTTC. Its translation is CASSDHRVAGYTF.